These 5 T cell receptor beta chains originate from one sample sequenced in a study of early T cells in non-severe SARS-CoV-2 infection. MiXCR, applied by TCRdb to the 5' RACE reads, yields one record per CDR3 protein. Of 75,000 to 80,000 distinct CDR3 sequences listed, about 15% are singletons. The sample comprised whole blood. The receptors derive from an adult who was a healthcare worker with PCR-confirmed SARS-CoV-2 infection or an uninfected control (not recorded which).

The sample holds a few counts of this clonotype. CDR3 coding DNA: TGTGCCAGCAGCTTAGGTACAGGGCGACAGCCCCAGCATTTT. Translation gives CASSLGTGRQPQHF. The V call is TRBV7-9, the J call TRBJ1-5; D possibly corresponds to TRBD1 (6 bases). This CDR3 region has 14 residues. CDR1 and CDR2 from the germline V gene are SEHNR and FQNEAQ (reference sequence). Trimming pared 1 base from V and 7 bases from J, leaving 11 bases between.

This clonotype has a handful of counts. This chain uses TRBV11-2 with TRBJ2-7; 11 nucleotides align to TRBD2. The CDR3 is 17 residues long. Germline CDR1 reads SGHAT; CDR2 reads FQNNGV. V lost 1 base to trimming and J lost 0 bases; unmatched junction nucleotides: 5. The CDR3 spells CASSLVAGGISSYEQYF. CDR3 DNA: TGTGCCAGCAGCTTAGTAGCGGGAGGGATTAGCTCCTACGAGCAGTACTTC.

V gene TRBV6-1 combines with J gene TRBJ1-4; D is uncertain. The germline CDR1 and CDR2 sequences are MNHNS and SASEGT. V was cut by 4 bases and J by 7 bases, with 13 bases left in between. The CDR3 covers 14 residues. DNA of the CDR3: TGTGCCAGCAGTGTACACCCCCGGGGTGAAAAACTGTTTTTT. It is translated as CASSVHPRGEKLFF.

This clonotype was counted between two and nine times. The J gene is TRBJ2-1, the V gene TRBV5-1; TRBD2 matches 7 bases. With 3 bases clipped from V and 2 bases from J, the junction kept 2 bases outside the gene matches. The CDR3 has 14 amino acids. CDR1 and CDR2 (germline): SGHRS, YFSETQ. The CDR3 region is CASSSGLAYNEQFF. The CDR3 nucleotides read TGCGCCAGCAGCTCTGGACTAGCCTACAATGAGCAGTTCTTC.

The chain couples TRBV5-5 to TRBJ2-7; no reliable D call. V was pared by 1 base and J by 3 bases, with 14 bases between. This CDR3 is built from 15 residues. Germline V lookup: CDR1 SGHKS, CDR2 YYEKEE (reference sequence). This CDR3 reads CASSLTGPPIYEQYF. CDR3 bases: TGTGCCAGCAGCTTGACTGGACCCCCGATCTACGAGCAGTACTTC.